The 7 T cell receptor beta chains listed next were all sequenced from one sample in a study of Ad26.COV2.S vaccination and SARS-CoV-2 variants. Treatment in this sample: roughly 19 received Ad26.COV2.S at low or high dose, single or two shots; 5 received placebo; per-sample allocation not given. Sample collection was performed on day 63 after the first vaccine or placebo injection. Clones were sequenced by immunoSEQ multiplex PCR, and TCRdb holds only the in-frame ones, with some missing. The repertoire holds about 390,000 clones, with less than 90% as singletons. The input for sequencing was peripheral blood, taken in a trial of Ad26.COV2.S vaccine versus placebo. All receptors derive from a person aged 18-65 years who received the Ad26.COV2.S COVID-19 vaccine or a placebo.

The chain combines TRBV6-6 with TRBJ1-1; D remains ambiguous. V lost 9 bases and J lost 1, with 15 bases in between. Germline CDR1 is MNHNY and CDR2 is SVGAGI (reference sequence). This CDR3 comprises 14 residues. CDR3 in DNA: TGTGCCAGTCTCAGCCGGGCCTCGAACACTGAAGCTTTCTTT. Its protein product is CASLSRASNTEAFF.

The rearrangement joins TRBV6-5 to TRBJ2-1; no definite D call. This CDR3 has 15 residues. V was clipped by 0 bases and J by 2 bases, with 8 bases between them. Germline CDR1 MNHEY, CDR2 SVGAGI. CDR3 region: CASSYSADPYNEQFF. The CDR3 DNA reads TGTGCCAGCAGTTACTCGGCGGACCCCTACAATGAGCAGTTCTTC.

V gene TRBV2 combines with J gene TRBJ1-5; tentatively, D is TRBD1 (5 bases). The CDR3 is 13 residues long. The V and J ends lost 1 base and 6 bases respectively, with 7 bases between them. Germline values: CDR1 SNHLY, CDR2 FYNNEI. CDR3 in DNA: TGTGCCAGCAGTGAAGGGCAGGGTCAGCCCCAGCATTTT. It yields the protein CASSEGQGQPQHF.

This rearrangement joins TRBV7-8 to TRBJ1-2; D ambiguous. Trimming left V 5 bases short and J 4 bases short, with 14 bases between. CDR1 and CDR2 (germline): SGHVS, FQNEAQ. The CDR3 length is 14 residues. The CDR3 region has the DNA TGTGCCAGCAGCCCGCCGGGAGCGTCCTATGGCTACACCTTC. Translating it yields CASSPPGASYGYTF.

The chain joins TRBV7-2 to TRBJ2-5, with TRBD2 identical over 7 bases. The CDR3 is 15 residues long. Germline CDR1 SGHTA, CDR2 FQGNSA. V trimming: 1 base; J trimming: 2 bases; junction bases outside the gene matches: 4. The DNA of the CDR3 is TGTGCCAGCAGCTTAGGGGGGGGTGAACAAGAGACCCAGTACTTC. It is translated as CASSLGGGEQETQYF.

The chain employs TRBV5-1 and TRBJ2-3; D not resolved. CDR1 and CDR2 (germline): SGHRS, YFSETQ. The ends were cut back, 2 bases at V and 0 bases at J, with 7 bases in the middle. CDR3 length: 14 residues. CDR3 sequence (DNA): TGCGCCAGCAGCTTCCTGGAGAGCACAGATACGCAGTATTTT. Translating it yields CASSFLESTDTQYF.

The chain uses TRBV14 and TRBJ2-3, with 8 bases identical to TRBD2. Trimming removed 0 bases from V and 2 bases from J; junction bases left unmatched: 1. Germline CDR1 is SGHDN and CDR2 is FVKESK. This CDR3 is built from 15 residues. DNA for the CDR3: TGTGCCAGCAGCCAAGAACTAGCGGACACAGATACGCAGTATTTT. Residues: CASSQELADTDTQYF.